The clone carrying this T cell receptor (beta chain) was counted only a few times. Its antigen is not known. Germline V gene lookup returns CDR1 SQVTM and CDR2 ANQGSEA. The trim removed 4 bases at V and 8 bases at J, leaving 14 bases unmatched. This CDR3 has 15 amino acids. One entry per CDR3 protein results from TCRdb running MiXCR on the reads. Of roughly 230,000 distinct CDR3 sequences in the sample, 9% to 15% were seen once. This entry belongs to a study of T cell repertoires in cytomegalovirus infection. The overall study: Indications came from public TCR beta signatures; they pointed to CMV infection and to a matching HLA type. The study's findings and limits: HLA-C-restricted, CMV-specific TCR beta clonotypes were dominant ex vivo. Of the TCR beta families, the public ones yielded a cumulative frequency that identified carriers of CMV plus the relevant HLA.

The genes are TRBV29-1 and TRBJ2-7; 10 nucleotides agree with TRBD2. The receptor was derived from a human donor in good health (CMV status not recorded). Some clones in this sample may be carry-over from other donors' samples. Sequencing was performed on PBMCs. As DNA, the CDR3 is TGCAGCGTTGTCGGGTCTAGCGGGAGAGACGCGAAGCAGTACTTC. It encodes CSVVGSSGRDAKQYF.